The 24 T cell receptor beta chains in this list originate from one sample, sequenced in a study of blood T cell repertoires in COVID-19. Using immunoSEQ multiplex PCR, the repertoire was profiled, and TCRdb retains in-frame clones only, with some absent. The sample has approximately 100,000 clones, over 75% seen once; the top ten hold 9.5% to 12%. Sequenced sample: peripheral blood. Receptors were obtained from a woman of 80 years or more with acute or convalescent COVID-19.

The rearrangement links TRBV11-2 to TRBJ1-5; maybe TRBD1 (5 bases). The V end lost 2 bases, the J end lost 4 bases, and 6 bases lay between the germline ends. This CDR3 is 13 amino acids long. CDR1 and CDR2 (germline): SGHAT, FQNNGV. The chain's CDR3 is CASSLRGNQPQHF. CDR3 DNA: TGTGCCAGCAGCTTACGGGGGAATCAGCCCCAGCATTTT.

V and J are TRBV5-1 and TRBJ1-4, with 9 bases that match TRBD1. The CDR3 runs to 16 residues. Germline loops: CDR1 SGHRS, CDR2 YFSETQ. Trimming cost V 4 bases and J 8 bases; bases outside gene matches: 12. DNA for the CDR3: TGCGCCAGCAGCCAGGACAGGGGTTACGGAGGAGAAAAACTGTTTTTT. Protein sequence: CASSQDRGYGGEKLFF.

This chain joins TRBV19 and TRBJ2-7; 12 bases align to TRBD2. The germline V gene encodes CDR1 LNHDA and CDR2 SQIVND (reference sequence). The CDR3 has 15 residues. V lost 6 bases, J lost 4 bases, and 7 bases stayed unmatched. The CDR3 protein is CASSPTSGRLYEQYF. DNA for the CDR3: TGTGCCAGTAGCCCGACTAGCGGGAGATTGTACGAGCAGTACTTC.

The DNA of the CDR3 is TGCGCCAGCAGCCCGCGACAGGGTAAAGAGACCCAGTACTTC. Protein product: CASSPRQGKETQYF. The rearrangement uses TRBV5-1 and TRBJ2-5, with TRBD1 matching 7 bases. Germline assignment: CDR1 SGHRS and CDR2 YFSETQ. Trimming took 4 bases from V and 3 from J; bases not matched to a gene: 6. The CDR3 totals 14 residues.

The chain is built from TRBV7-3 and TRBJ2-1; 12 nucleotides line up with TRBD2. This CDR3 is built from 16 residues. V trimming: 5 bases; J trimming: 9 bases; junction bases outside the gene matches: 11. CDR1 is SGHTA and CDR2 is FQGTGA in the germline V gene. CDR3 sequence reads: CASSRTTSGGPGEQFF. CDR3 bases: TGTGCCAGCAGCCGCACGACTAGCGGGGGACCTGGTGAGCAGTTCTTC.

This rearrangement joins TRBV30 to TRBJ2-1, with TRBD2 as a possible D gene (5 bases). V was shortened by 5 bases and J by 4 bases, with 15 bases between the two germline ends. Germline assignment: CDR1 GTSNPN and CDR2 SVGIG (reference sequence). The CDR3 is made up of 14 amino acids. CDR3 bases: TGTGCCTGGGACCGTCGGGGTTCGTACAATGAGCAGTTCTTC. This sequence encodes CAWDRRGSYNEQFF.

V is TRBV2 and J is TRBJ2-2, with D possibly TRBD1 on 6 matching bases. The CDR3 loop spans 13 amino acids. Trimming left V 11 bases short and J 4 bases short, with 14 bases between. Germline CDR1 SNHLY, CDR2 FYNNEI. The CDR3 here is CASTPRGTGELFF. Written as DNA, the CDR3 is TGTGCCTCCACCCCCAGGGGCACCGGGGAGCTGTTTTTT.

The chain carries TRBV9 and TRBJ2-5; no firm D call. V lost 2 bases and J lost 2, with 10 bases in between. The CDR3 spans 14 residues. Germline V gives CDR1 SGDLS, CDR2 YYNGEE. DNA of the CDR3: TGTGCCAGCAGCGTCAGTCAGTGGCAAGAGACCCAGTACTTC. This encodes CASSVSQWQETQYF.

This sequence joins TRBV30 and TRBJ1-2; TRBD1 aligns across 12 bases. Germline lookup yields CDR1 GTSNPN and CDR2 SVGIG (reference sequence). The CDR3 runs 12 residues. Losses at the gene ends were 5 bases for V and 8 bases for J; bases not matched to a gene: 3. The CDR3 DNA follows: TGTGCCTGGGACGGGACAGGGGGCGGCTACACCTTC. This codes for CAWDGTGGGYTF.

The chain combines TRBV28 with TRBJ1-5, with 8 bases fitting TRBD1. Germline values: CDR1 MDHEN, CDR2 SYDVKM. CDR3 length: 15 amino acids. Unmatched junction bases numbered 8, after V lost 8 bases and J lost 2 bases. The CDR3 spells CASGVPGQGNQPQHF. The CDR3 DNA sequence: TGTGCCAGCGGAGTACCGGGACAGGGCAATCAGCCCCAGCATTTT.

The CDR3 here is CASSLGTGAGNEQFF. CDR3 DNA: TGTGCCAGCAGCCTTGGGACAGGGGCCGGGAATGAGCAGTTCTTC. The chain has TRBV3-1 (or the pseudogene TRBV3-2) and TRBJ2-1; 10 nucleotides align to TRBD1. Germline V gives CDR1 LGHDT, CDR2 YNNKEL (reference sequence). The CDR3 spans 15 residues. With V trimmed by 4 bases and J by 7 bases, 7 bases remained unmatched.

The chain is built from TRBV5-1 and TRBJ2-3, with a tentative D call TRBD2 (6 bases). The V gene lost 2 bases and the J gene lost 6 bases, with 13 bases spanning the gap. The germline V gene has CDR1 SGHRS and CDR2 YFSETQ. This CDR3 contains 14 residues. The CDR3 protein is CASSFAGPGDTQYF. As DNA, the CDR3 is TGCGCCAGCAGCTTTGCGGGGCCTGGGGATACGCAGTATTTT.

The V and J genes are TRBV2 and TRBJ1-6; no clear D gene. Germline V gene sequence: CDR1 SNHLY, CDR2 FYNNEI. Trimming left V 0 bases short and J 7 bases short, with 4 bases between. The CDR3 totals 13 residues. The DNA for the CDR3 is TGTGCCAGCAGTGAAGCGAGGAATTCACCCCTCCACTTT. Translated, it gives CASSEARNSPLHF. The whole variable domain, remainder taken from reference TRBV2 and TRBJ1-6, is EPEVTQTPSHQVTQMGQEVILRCVPISNHLYFYWYRQILGQKVEFLVSFYNNEISEKSEIFDDQFSVERPDGSNFTLKIRSTKLEDSAMYFCASSEARNSPLHFGNGTRLTVT.

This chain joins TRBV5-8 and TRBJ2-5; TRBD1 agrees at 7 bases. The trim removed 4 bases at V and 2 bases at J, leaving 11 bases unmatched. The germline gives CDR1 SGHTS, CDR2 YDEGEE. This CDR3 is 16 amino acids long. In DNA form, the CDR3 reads TGTGCCAGCAGCCTAGGCTCGGGACAGATTCAAGAGACCCAGTACTTC. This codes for CASSLGSGQIQETQYF.

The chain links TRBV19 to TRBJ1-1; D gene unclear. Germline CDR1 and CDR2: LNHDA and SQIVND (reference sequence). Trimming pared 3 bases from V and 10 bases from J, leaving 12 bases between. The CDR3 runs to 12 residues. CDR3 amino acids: CASSIGVVGAFF. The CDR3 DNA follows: TGTGCCAGTAGTATCGGGGTGGTTGGAGCTTTCTTT. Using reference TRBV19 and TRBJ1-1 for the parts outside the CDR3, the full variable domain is DGGITQSPKYLFRKEGQNVTLSCEQNLNHDAMYWYRQDPGQGLRLIYYSQIVNDFQKGDIAEGYSVSREKKESFPLTVTSAQKNPTAFYLCASSIGVVGAFFGQGTRLTVV.

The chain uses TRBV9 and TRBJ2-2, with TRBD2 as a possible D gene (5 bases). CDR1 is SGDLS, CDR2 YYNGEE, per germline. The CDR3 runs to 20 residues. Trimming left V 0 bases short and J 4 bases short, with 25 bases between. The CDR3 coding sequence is TGTGCCAGCAGCGTAGCTACCCTAGCAGAACCCAACCGGAGCACCGGGGAGCTGTTTTTT. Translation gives CASSVATLAEPNRSTGELFF.

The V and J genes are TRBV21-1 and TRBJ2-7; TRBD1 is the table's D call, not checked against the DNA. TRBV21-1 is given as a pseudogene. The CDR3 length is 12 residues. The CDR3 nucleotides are TGTGCCAGCAGCATGACAGCCTACGAGCAGTACTTC. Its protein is CASSMTAYEQYF.

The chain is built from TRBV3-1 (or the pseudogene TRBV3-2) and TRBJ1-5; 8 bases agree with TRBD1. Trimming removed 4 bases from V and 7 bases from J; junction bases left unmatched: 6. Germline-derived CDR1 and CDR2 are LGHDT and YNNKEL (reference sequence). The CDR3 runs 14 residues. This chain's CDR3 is CASSPGQGEQPQHF. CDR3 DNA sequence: TGTGCCAGCAGCCCCGGACAGGGAGAGCAGCCCCAGCATTTT.

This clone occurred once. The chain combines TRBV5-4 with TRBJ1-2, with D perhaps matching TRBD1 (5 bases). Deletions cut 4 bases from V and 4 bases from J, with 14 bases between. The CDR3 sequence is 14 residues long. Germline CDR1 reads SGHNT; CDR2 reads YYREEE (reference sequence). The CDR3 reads CASSTRTPLYGYTF. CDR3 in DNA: TGTGCCAGCAGCACCCGGACACCTCTCTATGGCTACACCTTC.

The CDR3 is CASSPINGIGTEAFF. As DNA, the CDR3 is TGTGCCAGCAGCCCAATTAACGGGATTGGCACTGAAGCTTTCTTT. This chain links TRBV7-7 with TRBJ1-1, with D unresolved. This CDR3 is built from 15 residues. Germline V gene lookup returns CDR1 SSHAT and CDR2 FNYEAQ (reference sequence). V gave up 5 bases and J gave up 4 bases, with 17 bases separating them.

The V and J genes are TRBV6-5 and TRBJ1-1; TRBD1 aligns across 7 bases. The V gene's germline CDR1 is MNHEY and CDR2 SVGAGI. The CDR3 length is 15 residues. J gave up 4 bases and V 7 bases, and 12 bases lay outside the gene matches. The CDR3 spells CASTQATGVVTEAFF. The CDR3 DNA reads TGTGCCAGCACTCAGGCAACAGGGGTTGTCACTGAAGCTTTCTTT.

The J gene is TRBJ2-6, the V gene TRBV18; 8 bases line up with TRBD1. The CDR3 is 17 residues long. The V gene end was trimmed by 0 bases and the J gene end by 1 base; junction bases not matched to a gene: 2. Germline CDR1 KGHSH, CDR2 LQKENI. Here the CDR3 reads CASSPPQGASGANVLTF. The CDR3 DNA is TGTGCCAGCTCACCACCTCAGGGGGCGTCTGGGGCCAACGTCCTGACTTTC.

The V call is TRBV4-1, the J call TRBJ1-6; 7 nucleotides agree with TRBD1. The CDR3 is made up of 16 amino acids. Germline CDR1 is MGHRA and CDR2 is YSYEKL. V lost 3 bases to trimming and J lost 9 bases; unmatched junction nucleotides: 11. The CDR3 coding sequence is TGCGCCAGCAGCCAGCAAACGGGACAGAGTTTTTCACCCCTCCACTTT. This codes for CASSQQTGQSFSPLHF.

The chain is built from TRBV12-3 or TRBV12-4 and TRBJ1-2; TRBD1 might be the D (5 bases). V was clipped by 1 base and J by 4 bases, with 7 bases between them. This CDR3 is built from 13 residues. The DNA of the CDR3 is TGTGCCAGCAGTTTAGGACAGCTCTATGGCTACACCTTC. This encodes CASSLGQLYGYTF.